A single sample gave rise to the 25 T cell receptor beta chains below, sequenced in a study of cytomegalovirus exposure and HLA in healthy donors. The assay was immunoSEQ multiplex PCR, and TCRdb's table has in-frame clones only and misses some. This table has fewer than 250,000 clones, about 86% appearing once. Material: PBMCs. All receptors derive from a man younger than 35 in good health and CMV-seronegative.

CDR3 amino acids: CASSSRSYEQYF. The CDR3 DNA is TGTGCCAGCAGCTCCCGGTCCTACGAGCAGTACTTC. The chain joins TRBV7-8 to TRBJ2-7; D is undetermined. Trimming removed 4 bases from V and 1 base from J, with 5 bases in between. The CDR3 loop spans 12 amino acids. Germline loops: CDR1 SGHVS, CDR2 FQNEAQ.

This chain's CDR3 is CASRRTGGYEQYF. CDR3 sequence (DNA): TGTGCCAGTAGGCGGACAGGGGGTTACGAGCAGTACTTC. The chain recombines TRBV19 with TRBJ2-7; TRBD1 agrees at 10 bases. Trimming cost V 6 bases and J 4 bases; bases outside gene matches: 3. CDR3 length equals 13 residues. The V gene's germline CDR1 is LNHDA and CDR2 SQIVND (reference sequence).

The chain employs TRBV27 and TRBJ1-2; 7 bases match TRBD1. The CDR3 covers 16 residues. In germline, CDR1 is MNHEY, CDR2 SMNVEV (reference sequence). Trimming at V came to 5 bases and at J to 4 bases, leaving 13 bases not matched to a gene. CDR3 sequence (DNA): TGTGCCAGCAGTGCGTCAGGGGCAGGGGGTGCCTATGGCTACACCTTC. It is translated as CASSASGAGGAYGYTF.

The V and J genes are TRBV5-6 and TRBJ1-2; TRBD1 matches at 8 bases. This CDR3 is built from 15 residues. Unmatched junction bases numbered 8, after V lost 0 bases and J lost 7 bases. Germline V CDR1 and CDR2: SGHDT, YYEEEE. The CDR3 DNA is TGTGCCAGCAGCTTGGCGGACAGGGACCACGGTGGCTACACCTTC. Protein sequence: CASSLADRDHGGYTF.

The CDR3 reads CASSIDADYGYTF. In nucleotides, the CDR3 is TGTGCCAGTAGTATAGACGCGGACTATGGCTACACCTTC. The genes are TRBV19 and TRBJ1-2; D gene uncertain. V shed 0 bases and J shed 3 bases, with 5 bases lying between them. Germline values: CDR1 LNHDA, CDR2 SQIVND (reference sequence). CDR3 length: 13 amino acids.

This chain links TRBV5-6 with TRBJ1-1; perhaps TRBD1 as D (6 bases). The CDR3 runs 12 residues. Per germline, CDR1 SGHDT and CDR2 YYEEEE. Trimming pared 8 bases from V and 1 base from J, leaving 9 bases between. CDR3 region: CARDRQNTEAFF. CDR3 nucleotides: TGTGCCAGGGACAGACAGAACACTGAAGCTTTCTTT.

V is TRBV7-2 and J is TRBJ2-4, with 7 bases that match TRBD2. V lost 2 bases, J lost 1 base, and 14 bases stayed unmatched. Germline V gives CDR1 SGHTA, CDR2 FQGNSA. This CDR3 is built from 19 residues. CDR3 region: CASSLLGGMDWKAKNIQYF. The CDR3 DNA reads TGTGCCAGCAGCTTATTGGGAGGGATGGATTGGAAGGCCAAAAACATTCAGTACTTC.

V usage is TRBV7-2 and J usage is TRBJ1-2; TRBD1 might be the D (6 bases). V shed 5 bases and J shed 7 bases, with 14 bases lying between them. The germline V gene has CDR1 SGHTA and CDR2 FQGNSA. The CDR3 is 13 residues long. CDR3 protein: CASSPRGFGGYTF. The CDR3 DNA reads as TGTGCCAGCAGCCCGAGGGGGTTTGGTGGCTACACCTTC.

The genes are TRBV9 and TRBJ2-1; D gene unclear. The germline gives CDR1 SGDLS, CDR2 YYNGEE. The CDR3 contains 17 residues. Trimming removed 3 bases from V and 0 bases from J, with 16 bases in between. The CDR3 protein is CASSAGWALGSYNEQFF. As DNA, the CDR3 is TGTGCCAGCAGCGCTGGGTGGGCCCTCGGCTCCTACAATGAGCAGTTCTTC.

Here the CDR3 reads CASSYQLGYTF. CDR3 sequence (DNA): TGTGCCAGCAGCTATCAACTAGGCTACACCTTC. The V and J genes are TRBV7-9 and TRBJ1-2; D not resolved. V lost 4 bases, J lost 8 bases, and 8 bases lay in between. Germline CDR1 reads SEHNR; CDR2 reads FQNEAQ (reference sequence). CDR3 length: 11 residues. Based on the CDR3 plus reference TRBV7-9 and TRBJ1-2, the full variable domain is DTGVSQNPRHKITKRGQNVTFRCDPISEHNRLYWYRQTLGQGPEFLTYFQNEAQLEKSRLLSDRFSAERPKGSFSTLEIQRTEQGDSAMYLCASSYQLGYTFGSGTRLTVV.

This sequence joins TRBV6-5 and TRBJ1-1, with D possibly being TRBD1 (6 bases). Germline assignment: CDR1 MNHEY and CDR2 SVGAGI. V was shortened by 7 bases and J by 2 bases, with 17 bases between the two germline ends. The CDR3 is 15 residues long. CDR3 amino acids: CASTPRQDLNTEAFF. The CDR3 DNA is TGTGCCAGCACGCCAAGACAGGACCTCAACACTGAAGCTTTCTTT.

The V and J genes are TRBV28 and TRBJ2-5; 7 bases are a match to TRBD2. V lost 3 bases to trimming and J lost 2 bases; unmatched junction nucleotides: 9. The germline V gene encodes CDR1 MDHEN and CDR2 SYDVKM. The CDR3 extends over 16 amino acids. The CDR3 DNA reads TGTGCCAGCAGTTTGGGGAGGGCGGCGACTCAAGAGACCCAGTACTTC. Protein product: CASSLGRAATQETQYF.

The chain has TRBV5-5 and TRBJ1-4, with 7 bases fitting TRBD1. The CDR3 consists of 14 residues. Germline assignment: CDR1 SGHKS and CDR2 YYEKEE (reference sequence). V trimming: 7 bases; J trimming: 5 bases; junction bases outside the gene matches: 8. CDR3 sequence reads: CASGPGQLNEKLFF. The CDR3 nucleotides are TGTGCCAGCGGACCGGGACAGTTGAATGAAAAACTGTTTTTT.

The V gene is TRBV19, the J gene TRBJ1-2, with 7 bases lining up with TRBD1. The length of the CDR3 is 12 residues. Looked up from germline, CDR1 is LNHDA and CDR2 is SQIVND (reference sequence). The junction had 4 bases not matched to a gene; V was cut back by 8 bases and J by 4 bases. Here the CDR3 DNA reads TGTGCCAGTGGACAGGATGGCTATGGCTACACCTTC. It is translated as CASGQDGYGYTF.

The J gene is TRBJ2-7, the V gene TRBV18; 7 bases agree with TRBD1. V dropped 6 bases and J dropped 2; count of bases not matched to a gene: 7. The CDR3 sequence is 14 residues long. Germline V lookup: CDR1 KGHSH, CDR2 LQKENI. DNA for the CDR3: TGTGCCAGCTCTTACCGGGACAGTACCTACGAGCAGTACTTC. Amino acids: CASSYRDSTYEQYF.

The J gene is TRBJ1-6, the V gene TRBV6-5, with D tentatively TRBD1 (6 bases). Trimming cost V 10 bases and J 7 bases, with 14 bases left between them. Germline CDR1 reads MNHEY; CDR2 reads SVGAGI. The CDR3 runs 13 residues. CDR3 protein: CATRGQVNSPLHF. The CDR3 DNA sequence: TGTGCCACCAGGGGACAAGTCAATTCACCCCTCCACTTT.

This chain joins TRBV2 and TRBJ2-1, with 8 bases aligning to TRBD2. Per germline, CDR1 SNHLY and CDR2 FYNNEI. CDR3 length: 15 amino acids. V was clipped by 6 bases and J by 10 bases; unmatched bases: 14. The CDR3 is CASRQDGGGPQEQFF. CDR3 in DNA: TGTGCCAGCAGGCAAGACGGGGGGGGGCCGCAGGAGCAGTTCTTC.

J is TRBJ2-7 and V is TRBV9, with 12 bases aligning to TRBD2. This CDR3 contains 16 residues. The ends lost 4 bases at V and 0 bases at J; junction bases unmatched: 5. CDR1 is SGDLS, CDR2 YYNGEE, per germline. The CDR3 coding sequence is TGTGCCAGCAGCCCAATGACTAGCGGGAGCTCCTACGAGCAGTACTTC. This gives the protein CASSPMTSGSSYEQYF.

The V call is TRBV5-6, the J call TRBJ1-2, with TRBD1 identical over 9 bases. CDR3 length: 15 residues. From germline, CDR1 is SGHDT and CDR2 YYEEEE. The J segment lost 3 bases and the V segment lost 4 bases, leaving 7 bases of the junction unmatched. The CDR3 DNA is TGTGCCAGCAGCCCAGGGGACAGGGACTACTATGGCTACACCTTC. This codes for CASSPGDRDYYGYTF.

This CDR3 is CASIGGVHTGELFF. CDR3 bases: TGTGCCAGCATAGGGGGAGTGCACACCGGGGAGCTGTTTTTT. This rearrangement joins TRBV6-5 to TRBJ2-2, with D perhaps matching TRBD1 (6 bases). The V end lost 7 bases, the J end lost 3 bases, and 12 bases lay between the germline ends. This CDR3 contains 14 residues. Germline assignment: CDR1 MNHEY and CDR2 SVGAGI.

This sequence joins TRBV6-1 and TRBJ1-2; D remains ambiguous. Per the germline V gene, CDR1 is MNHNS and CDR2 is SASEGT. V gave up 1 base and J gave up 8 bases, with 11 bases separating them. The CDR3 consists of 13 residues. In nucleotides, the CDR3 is TGTGCCAGCAGTGAAGGGTATTTAGAGGGCTACACCTTC. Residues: CASSEGYLEGYTF.

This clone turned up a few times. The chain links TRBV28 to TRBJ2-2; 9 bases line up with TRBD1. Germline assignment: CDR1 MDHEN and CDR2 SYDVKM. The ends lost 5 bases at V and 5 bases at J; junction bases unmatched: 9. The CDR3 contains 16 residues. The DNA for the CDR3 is TGTGCCAGCAGTGCGGCGGACAGGGGTGGGACCGGGGAGCTGTTTTTT. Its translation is CASSAADRGGTGELFF.

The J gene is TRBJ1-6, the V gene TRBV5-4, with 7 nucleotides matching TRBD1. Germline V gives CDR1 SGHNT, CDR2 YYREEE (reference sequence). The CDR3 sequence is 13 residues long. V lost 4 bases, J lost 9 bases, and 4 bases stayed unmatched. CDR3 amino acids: CASSLRGPSPLHF. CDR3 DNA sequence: TGTGCCAGCAGCCTGAGGGGGCCTTCACCCCTCCACTTT.

As DNA, the CDR3 is TGTGCCAGCAGCCGAGGACAGGGAAGCACAGATACGCAGTATTTT. It codes for CASSRGQGSTDTQYF. The chain is built from TRBV9 and TRBJ2-3, with TRBD1 identical over 8 bases. This CDR3 comprises 15 residues. Germline trimming cut 4 bases from V and 0 bases from J; bases unmatched to any gene: 4. Germline V lookup: CDR1 SGDLS, CDR2 YYNGEE.

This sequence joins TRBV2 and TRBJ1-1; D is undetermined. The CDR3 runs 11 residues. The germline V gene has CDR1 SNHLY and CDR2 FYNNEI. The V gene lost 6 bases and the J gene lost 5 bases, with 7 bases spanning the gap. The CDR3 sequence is CASSSLTEAFF. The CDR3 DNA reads TGTGCCAGCAGCTCTCTGACTGAAGCTTTCTTT.